This T cell receptor beta chain was observed in a study of response to subunit inactivated influenza vaccine. Details on this clonotype: No antigen is known for it.

Study outcomes and limitations: Each seasonal flu vaccination may recruit only limited new T cells, authors suggested.

TCRdb fed the RT-PCR reads into MiXCR, producing one record per CDR3 protein. The sample gives 650,000 to 800,000 distinct CDR3 sequences, approximately 14% of which show up once; around 7.3% is in the top ten. Trimming took off 0 bases at V and 7 bases at J, with 11 bases between the two ends. The CDR3 contains 14 residues. Germline V gene sequence: CDR1 SGHDT, CDR2 YYEEEE. The chain uses TRBV5-6 and TRBJ2-1; a possible D gene is TRBD1 (5 bases). The source of this sequence is a man aged 45 to 65 who received an inactivated influenza vaccine. The specimen was PBMCs from blood, collected approximately 15 days before vaccination. CDR3 sequence (DNA): TGTGCCAGCAGCTTGGGTGTAGGGGTAAATGAGCAGTTCTTC. This codes for CASSLGVGVNEQFF.